The 21 T cell receptor beta chains below come from one sample, sequenced in a study of early T cells in non-severe SARS-CoV-2 infection. TCRdb recomputed calls from the 5' RACE reads with MiXCR, one row per CDR3 protein. Found here are 75,000 or so distinct CDR3 sequences, about an eighth of them singletons; the top ten hold about 5.8%. The source was whole blood, collected at baseline. The receptors were gathered from an adult who was a healthcare worker with PCR-confirmed SARS-CoV-2 infection or an uninfected control (not recorded which).

This clonotype was detected ten times or more. The rearrangement joins TRBV16 to TRBJ2-6; 8 bases line up with TRBD2. CDR1 is KGHSY and CDR2 is FQNENV in the germline V gene. Trimming cost V 10 bases and J 1 base; bases outside gene matches: 9. This CDR3 is built from 16 residues. DNA of the CDR3: TGTGCCACCAACCCCCGACTAGCGTCTGGGGCCAACGTCCTGACTTTC. Protein: CATNPRLASGANVLTF.

The rearrangement joins TRBV29-1 to TRBJ2-1; 11 bases map to TRBD2. Trimming took 5 bases from V and 3 from J; bases not matched to a gene: 6. This CDR3 is built from 15 residues. The V gene's germline CDR1 is SQVTM and CDR2 ANQGSEA. The CDR3 sequence is CSVPNTSGSYNEQFF. The CDR3 DNA follows: TGCAGCGTTCCTAATACTAGCGGGAGCTACAATGAGCAGTTCTTC.

The chain employs TRBV4-2 and TRBJ1-3; a possible D gene is TRBD1 (5 bases). Germline values: CDR1 LGHNA, CDR2 YNFKEQ. Trimming took 3 bases from V and 4 from J, leaving 16 bases between them. The CDR3 sequence is 16 residues long. CDR3 sequence: CASSHPQGNTGNTIYF. In DNA, the CDR3 is TGTGCCAGCAGCCATCCCCAGGGTAACACAGGAAACACCATATATTTT.

The V and J genes are TRBV7-3 and TRBJ2-1; 7 bases are shared with TRBD1. There are 14 residues in the CDR3. Germline CDR1 reads SGHTA; CDR2 reads FQGTGA. Unmatched junction bases numbered 7, after V lost 3 bases and J lost 8 bases. The CDR3 nucleotides are TGTGCCAGCAGCTTCCAGGGGGTCGGCGATGAGCAGTTCTTC. Residues: CASSFQGVGDEQFF.

The gene calls are TRBV6-2 or TRBV6-3 and TRBJ2-1; maybe TRBD2 (6 bases). This CDR3 spans 16 amino acids. The germline V gene has CDR1 MNHEY and CDR2 SVGEGT. Trimming took 0 bases from V and 7 from J, leaving 16 bases between them. CDR3 amino acids: CASSYSGRDIGNEQFF. The CDR3 bases are TGTGCCAGCAGTTACTCAGGGCGGGATATTGGGAATGAGCAGTTCTTC.

The rearrangement links TRBV5-1 to TRBJ2-3, with 7 positions matching TRBD1. From germline, CDR1 is SGHRS and CDR2 YFSETQ. The ends lost 5 bases at V and 2 bases at J; junction bases unmatched: 5. This CDR3 is built from 14 residues. The CDR3 reads CASSSQGDTDTQYF. The CDR3 coding sequence is TGCGCCAGCAGTTCCCAGGGGGACACAGATACGCAGTATTTT.

This clonotype was counted many times. The chain has TRBV19 and TRBJ1-2, with D perhaps matching TRBD1 (6 bases). CDR1 and CDR2 (germline): LNHDA, SQIVND (reference sequence). This CDR3 comprises 13 residues. Trimming shortened V by 5 bases and J by 7 bases, and 14 bases separated the two germline ends. The CDR3 loop is CASSRRGQLGYTF. The CDR3 DNA reads TGTGCCAGTAGTCGACGGGGGCAGCTTGGCTACACCTTC.

This clonotype was seen a handful of times. CDR3 in amino acids: CSARKAGAGYNEQFF. CDR3 nucleotides: TGCAGTGCTAGAAAGGCGGGAGCCGGGTACAATGAGCAGTTCTTC. The chain carries TRBV20-1 and TRBJ2-1; TRBD2 matches 7 bases. The CDR3 is 15 residues long. V lost 2 bases to trimming and J lost 4 bases; unmatched junction nucleotides: 8. Germline V gene lookup returns CDR1 DFQATT and CDR2 SNEGSKA (reference sequence).

This clonotype was detected a few times. The J gene is TRBJ2-1, the V gene TRBV12-5; a possible D gene is TRBD2 (6 bases). With 5 bases removed from V and 4 bases from J, the gap between germline ends came to 15 bases. The CDR3 extends over 15 amino acids. CDR1 is LGHNT and CDR2 is FRNRAP in the germline V gene. The CDR3 region has the DNA TGTGCTAGTGGTATGCTGGGCGGGGTATACAATGAGCAGTTCTTC. This codes for CASGMLGGVYNEQFF.

The V call is TRBV12-3 or TRBV12-4, the J call TRBJ1-2; no definite D call. V was trimmed by 3 bases and J by 5 bases, leaving 13 bases between them. The CDR3 runs to 14 residues. The CDR3 nucleotides read TGTGCCAGCAGTTTTTTCGGTCGGGAATATGGCTACACCTTC. Translation gives CASSFFGREYGYTF.

This clonotype appeared many times. This sequence joins TRBV6-4 and TRBJ2-2; 10 nucleotides match TRBD1. V dropped 4 bases and J dropped 5; count of bases not matched to a gene: 7. The CDR3 is 16 amino acids. From germline, CDR1 is MRHNA and CDR2 SNTAGT. CDR3 amino acids: CASSATPGQGTGELFF. The CDR3 nucleotides are TGTGCCAGCAGTGCCACGCCGGGACAGGGGACCGGGGAGCTGTTTTTT.

This clonotype was detected ten times or more. The CDR3 bases are TGCAGTGCCCCCTTTACCGACACTGAAGCTTTCTTT. Amino acids: CSAPFTDTEAFF. V is TRBV20-1 and J is TRBJ1-1; D unresolved. Trimming took 6 bases from V and 3 from J, leaving 11 bases between them. The CDR3 consists of 12 residues. Germline CDR1 is DFQATT and CDR2 is SNEGSKA (reference sequence).

This clonotype was seen only a few times. The chain has TRBV11-2 and TRBJ2-1; 12 bases fit TRBD2. CDR3 length: 15 amino acids. Germline values: CDR1 SGHAT, CDR2 FQNNGV. J was trimmed by 4 bases and V by 7 bases; bases with no gene match: 5. The CDR3 here is CASTVGTSGYNEQFF. CDR3 in DNA: TGTGCCAGCACCGTGGGGACTAGCGGGTACAATGAGCAGTTCTTC.

In this sample, this clonotype turned up many times. The V call is TRBV11-2, the J call TRBJ2-5; D is undetermined. Trimming left V 5 bases short and J 6 bases short, with 13 bases between. Germline assignment: CDR1 SGHAT and CDR2 FQNNGV. The CDR3 spans 13 residues. CDR3 nucleotide sequence: TGTGCCAGCAGCCCGAGACTCGAAAAGACCCAGTACTTC. Translating gives CASSPRLEKTQYF.

A few counts support this clonotype. The J gene is TRBJ2-3, the V gene TRBV20-1, with 7 bases identical to TRBD2. Losses at the gene ends were 2 bases for V and 0 bases for J; bases not matched to a gene: 2. CDR3 length: 14 amino acids. Germline V lookup: CDR1 DFQATT, CDR2 SNEGSKA (reference sequence). The CDR3 coding sequence is TGCAGTGCTAGAACTAGCGTTAGCACAGATACGCAGTATTTT. Amino acid sequence: CSARTSVSTDTQYF.

The chain carries TRBV7-9 and TRBJ2-3; 9 nucleotides match TRBD1. CDR1 and CDR2 (germline): SEHNR, FQNEAQ (reference sequence). This CDR3 region has 15 residues. The V gene end was trimmed by 5 bases and the J gene end by 1 base; junction bases not matched to a gene: 4. In nucleotides, the CDR3 is TGTGCCAGCAGCCCCCGGACAGGGGGCACAGATACGCAGTATTTT. Translation gives CASSPRTGGTDTQYF.

This clonotype was found a few times. The gene calls are TRBV24-1 and TRBJ2-1, with no clear D. Germline V lookup: CDR1 KGHDR, CDR2 SFDVKD. This CDR3 spans 17 amino acids. V gave up 5 bases and J gave up 0 bases, with 16 bases separating them. For the CDR3, the DNA is TGTGCCACCAGTGGGAACCCCGGTTCAAGCTCCTACAATGAGCAGTTCTTC. Its translation is CATSGNPGSSSYNEQFF.

This clonotype was picked up a small number of times. The chain couples TRBV5-5 to TRBJ2-4; 13 bases align to TRBD2. Germline V gene sequence: CDR1 SGHKS, CDR2 YYEKEE (reference sequence). The V and J ends lost 0 bases and 1 base, in that order; junction bases with no gene match: 4. The CDR3 runs 18 residues. CDR3 bases: TGTGCCAGCAGCTTGGCCGCGACTAGCGGGGGGGCCAAAAACATTCAGTACTTC. It specifies CASSLAATSGGAKNIQYF.

This clonotype was detected only a few times. The genes are TRBV4-1 and TRBJ2-7, with TRBD2 identical over 7 bases. The CDR3 is made up of 14 amino acids. CDR1 is MGHRA and CDR2 is YSYEKL in the germline V gene. The junction had 3 bases not matched to a gene; V was cut back by 3 bases and J by 1 base. This CDR3 reads CASSQGGGSYEQYF. DNA of the CDR3: TGCGCCAGCAGCCAGGGCGGGGGTTCCTACGAGCAGTACTTC.

The sample holds many counts of this clonotype. This chain connects TRBV11-2 to TRBJ2-7; no reliable D call. Germline V gives CDR1 SGHAT, CDR2 FQNNGV. With 1 base removed from V and 2 bases from J, the gap between germline ends came to 6 bases. The CDR3 consists of 13 residues. As DNA, the CDR3 is TGTGCCAGCAGCTTAGGGCCGGCCTACGAGCAGTACTTC. Translation: CASSLGPAYEQYF.

This clonotype was observed at least ten times. The chain links TRBV5-1 to TRBJ1-1; D is uncertain. Germline-derived CDR1 and CDR2 are SGHRS and YFSETQ. This CDR3 is built from 13 residues. The V end was cut by 0 bases, the J end by 9 bases, with 12 bases between. This CDR3 reads CASSLEGSPKAFF. In nucleotides, the CDR3 is TGCGCCAGCAGCTTGGAGGGCAGCCCGAAAGCTTTCTTT.